The clone carrying this T cell receptor (beta chain) was observed at least ten times. The sample belongs to a study of T cells in Graves' hyperthyroidism and ophthalmopathy. There are 16 residues in the CDR3. The V gene lost 4 bases and the J gene lost 4 bases, with 17 bases spanning the gap. Germline lookup yields CDR1 SGHVS and CDR2 FQNEAQ. Authors of the study amplified TCR beta CDR3 regions from RNA transcripts. Initially, a first-round RT-PCR of the TCR CDR3 employed the HTBI primer set. Using its own MiXCR run on the multiplex PCR reads, TCRdb lists one record per CDR3 protein. The sample includes fewer than 500,000 distinct CDR3 sequences, roughly 14% of them seen just once.

The chain is built from TRBV7-8 and TRBJ1-5, with D perhaps TRBD1 (5 bases). Source material: blood. This TCR was recovered from a man aged 18 to 30 with Graves' ophthalmopathy. The CDR3 is CASSSPGVGLNQPQHF. The CDR3 DNA is TGTGCCAGCAGCTCCCCGGGGGTGGGGCTAAATCAGCCCCAGCATTTT.